Here is one T cell receptor beta chain with its context. No antigen is known for it. Per-nucleotide qualities are absent, and no much larger clonotype sits a single base away. The sample originates from a study of cytomegalovirus exposure and HLA in healthy donors (dated by TCRdb to about 2017). Study-level background: An earlier analysis of around 600 of the donors reported about 250 Gb of sequence data and around 120 million unique TCR beta sequences from about 179 million T cells. An early release covering 550 to 650 HLA-typed donors comprised approximately 300 gigabases of sequencing data and around 80 million unique TCR sequences. An earlier analysis of 500 to 650 of the donors applied high-throughput TCR beta sequencing to assess whether each TCR beta V gene segment acted as functional or pseudogenic. Besides the first cohort of under 700 subjects, a separate validation cohort made up of over a hundred different subjects was used. A later genetic analysis used genome-wide SNP genotypes for about 55% of the 666 donors, treating that subset as a discovery cohort. On average, roughly 250,000 unique TCR beta nucleotide sequences were sequenced per donor among 398 genotyped donors of the cohort, with roughly 18% of those sequences being non-productive. HLA typing covered class I and class II loci at four-digit resolution. Donor age, sex, ethnicity and CMV serostatus were collected together with the repertoire data. The study used immunosequencing to profile the T cell repertoires of hundreds of subjects and linked those repertoires to cytomegalovirus serostatus. Of the 350 to 450 genotyped donors, roughly 80% were placed in the genetic ancestry cluster associated with self-reported Caucasian donors. To predict cytomegalovirus infection status, the study combined high-throughput TCR immunosequencing, statistical association of individual TCRs with disease status, and machine learning. In a later analysis, previously published TCR beta repertoires from more than 500 donors were re-analyzed and high-resolution HLA genotyping was added so that TCR occurrence patterns could be studied. The study aimed to test whether signatures of past pathogen exposure could be identified by cataloging public T cell receptors. The number of donors typed differed by locus, with about 629-640 for A, B, C, DRB1 and DQB1, around 520 for DQA1, about 610 for DPA1, and over 400 for DPB1. Roughly 5 DR-DQ haplotypes were handled as single units for association and clustering, since linkage in the cohort was strong. Every discovery cohort repertoire had been produced on one sequencing platform. Rather than drawing on any new phenotypic data, the later analysis identified candidate immune exposures from TCR beta sequences and the way those sequences occurred across donors.

Measured from the cysteine to the phenylalanine, the CDR3 is 17 residues long. The entry retains the CDR3 DNA only, 51 bases that are in frame from base 1. CDR1 and CDR2, looked up from the germline V gene (reference sequence), are LNHDA and SQIVND. V is cut back by 6 bases and J by 5 bases, with 12 bases in the junction unmatched. The cohort was made up of 500 to 850 healthy bone marrow donors. At the time of sampling, all cohort members were nominally healthy, though unrecorded immune exposures were likely present. The donor was CMV seronegative and belonged to the group of around 400 seronegative cohort members. Every donor gave a peripheral blood sample, and the peripheral blood mononuclear cells from that sample were used for TCR beta sequencing. The Qiagen DNeasy Blood Extraction Kit was used to extract genomic DNA from the blood cell samples. The library was obtained by the immunoSEQ multiplex PCR assay. A mixture of 60 forward primers for TCR Vbeta segments and 13 reverse primers for TCR Jbeta segments was used in the multiplex PCR. The CDR3 region of rearranged TCR beta genes was amplified from genomic DNA with a multiplex PCR assay. On the Illumina HiSeq System, the amplified TCR beta libraries were sequenced as 87-base-pair reads. For the original study's pipeline: A later analysis tallied 70 million to 100 million unique TCR beta chains across the roughly 610 repertoires, and around 12 million of those chains were shared by two or more donors. To remove PCR and sequencing errors, raw reads were error-corrected and collapsed into unique sequences using a nearest-neighbor algorithm that merged closely related sequences. CDR3 sequences were aligned to IMGT reference sequences to assign V, D and J gene segments. For a sequence to be retained, a match of at least six nucleotides was required to both a V gene segment and a J gene segment. A rearrangement counted as productive if the CDR3 had no stop codons and remained in frame with V and J, and every other rearrangement counted as non-productive. CDR3 was defined by IMGT convention, running from the second conserved V-encoded cysteine to the conserved J-encoded phenylalanine. The earlier analysis of some 540 of the donors excluded any sequence lacking an unambiguous match to a single V gene segment. In an earlier analysis of approximately 590 of the donors, a V segment was called functional when productive rearrangements were above 56.7%, and segregating when the standard deviation between donors exceeded 5%. A statistical classification framework was developed to diagnose cytomegalovirus status using the catalog of TCR beta chain sequences. In a later analysis, V and J genes were assigned by comparing TCR nucleotide sequences against IMGT/GENE-DB human TR gene sequences. Using the TCRdist pipeline, a later analysis assigned CDR3 sequences along with most-parsimonious VDJ recombination scenarios. In a later analysis, each TCR beta chain was defined by its CDR3 amino acid sequence together with its V-gene family, and reads lacking a unique V-gene family were excluded. A later analysis removed 600 or so highly shared, low-generation-probability nucleotide sequences to deal with suspected cross-contamination and a sequencing artifact. In a later analysis, a clonal expansion index for each public chain was calculated from normalized within-repertoire ranks of inferred template counts. In a later analysis, generation probabilities were computed with a VDJ recombination model fitted to out-of-frame rearrangements, and the resulting probabilities were checked against IGoR. In a later analysis, TCR-TCR, TCR-HLA and TCR-CMV co-occurrence was scored with hypergeometric tests, and a repertoire-size bias correction was applied to TCR pairs. A later analysis estimated false discovery rates by permuting HLA or CMV assignments 20 times. In a later analysis, co-occurring TCRs were grouped using DBSCAN, and TCRdist sequence similarity was added for clustering within HLA-allele-positive subsets. Repertoires with fewer than 30,000 or more than 120,000 public chains, plus five repertoires with anomalous nucleotide sharing, were excluded from co-occurrence clustering. The table comes from immuneACCESS by way of TCRdb, which keeps in-frame sequences with V and J called. Part of the clones is missing from these tables; in studies checked, under half for an unresolved V gene and the rest for unknown reasons. The V and J calls and clone size were taken over from that table, and D and trimming were inferred from the DNA. This sample lists 110,000 to 150,000 clones; over 60% were detected once. The ten largest make up 2.1% of the sample.

The study at large found these results: Linkage disequilibrium might explain the correlated functional status among segregating V segments, but an unknown experimental factor could not be ruled out. In vitro tests confirmed that three of the cytomegalovirus-associated TCR beta chains recognize cytomegalovirus antigens. The classifier was reported to diagnose cytomegalovirus status with high specificity and sensitivity in both the original and validation cohorts. Because HLA typing was missing for some donors at each locus, association tests included only the typed subset. Some 16 rarely observed V segments, including chromosome 9 orphons, were excluded from the earlier analysis of about 600 of the donors because counts were too low. CMV serostatus was the only immune exposure information available for the cohort. When HLA alleles, especially DR and DQ, strongly co-occurred, TCR associations were difficult to assign to individual alleles. At a false discovery rate of 0.05, a later analysis linked under 20,000 TCR beta sequences to specific HLA alleles. A further reported finding was that TCR beta sequences accurately predicted the HLA-A and HLA-B alleles for most subjects in the first cohort. In a later analysis, HLA-associated TCR beta chains were found to be more clonally expanded and to have lower generation probabilities than equally common non-associated chains. According to the authors, the approach could potentially be generalized to other disease states and immunological phenotypes. Compared with the roughly 670-donor mean, donors in an Asian-associated ancestry cluster had fewer N-insertions in productive TCRs, according to a later genetic analysis. In an earlier analysis of approximately 600 of the donors, most TCR beta V segments were observed in productive rearrangements about 90% or about 30% of the time, broadly matching IMGT annotations. The study gave a list of under 200 TCR beta chains associated with cytomegalovirus. Roughly uniform sequencing depth across donors was assumed in presence/absence analyses, although this assumption may not hold. According to a later analysis, most CMV-associated TCR beta chains appeared to be HLA-restricted, and the HLA associations seemed to be driven largely by CMV exposure. A later analysis reported that several top co-occurrence clusters appeared linked to parvovirus B19, influenza, CMV and Epstein-Barr virus. An association between a missense DCLRE1C variant and V-gene and J-gene trimming of TCR beta chains was found in a later genetic analysis and replicated in an independent cohort. This cohort had only TCR beta chains sequenced, and the lack of alpha or paired-chain data limited which features could be detected. The 87-base-pair reads could not distinguish some IMGT-functional V segments, including TRBV6-2 and TRBV6-3, so those segments were excluded. In a later analysis, TCR association rates were found to vary across HLA loci, with the most associated TCRs seen for DRB1 alleles and the fewest for HLA-C alleles. Across donors, most TCR sequences were observed very rarely, whereas some public TCRs were present in many individuals. The sequencing pipeline was judged likely to have produced a cluster of highly shared sequence variants as a technical artifact.

Sequenced material: PBMCs. Recombination connected TRBV19 to TRBJ2-3, and TRBD2 matches 12 of the central bases. The receptor was isolated from a man between 35 and 55 years old in good health and CMV-seronegative. For the CDR3, the sequence is CASSRPTSGGRIDTQYF. The nucleotides are TGTGCCAGTAGCCGCCCCACTAGCGGGGGGCGTATAGATACGCAGTATTTT.